This T cell receptor beta chain was documented in a study of cytotoxic CD8 clonotypes in ibrutinib-treated CLL (dated by TCRdb to about 2021). The study in broad terms: The cohort had about a dozen relapsed/refractory and roughly 14 treatment-naive patients; 17 to 18 were IGHV unmutated. Of the roughly 86 people in the trial, approximately 24 had longitudinal samples available. Samples averaged 255,043 productive templates and approximately 100,000 productive rearrangements. Responses were partial in 24 patients and complete in 2; after median around 66 months follow-up, about 15 stayed in remission and around 12 progressed. The response samples were drawn at a median of approximately 12 months into treatment, with a range of about 6 to 36 months. All remission and progressive disease samples were collected while patients were still receiving ibrutinib. Cryopreserved peripheral blood mononuclear cells were collected at three points: before therapy, at response, and at either sustained remission or disease progression.

The research as a whole found: Baseline clonality exceeded that of age-matched healthy donors and correlated strongly with circulating CD8+ T-cell counts. Lymph node repertoires were not examined, and the timing of sampling was not matched between patients in sustained remission and those whose disease progressed. Clonality rose at ibrutinib response, remained stable during sustained remission, and dropped back toward baseline at progression. Public clonotypes were found to be uncommon and were observed to contract or remain stable during treatment; the increase in clonality was shown to reflect expansion of private clonotypes at ibrutinib response.

The time point tag for this specimen amounts to: roughly 2 years on ibrutinib. About 2 micrograms of genomic DNA were extracted from cryopreserved PBMCs for TCR beta library preparation. High-throughput TCR beta sequencing was performed on longitudinal blood samples from CLL patients receiving ibrutinib monotherapy. The patients took part in an open-label, single-center phase 2 trial of ibrutinib monotherapy. The goal of deep resolution MiSeq sequencing was a depth between 1 in 1 million and 1 in 200,000 T cells, and coverage averaged 10x per clonotype. The immunoSEQ hsTCRB Kit was used to generate the TCR beta libraries. In the paper's pipeline: The data were analyzed with ImmunoSEQ Analyzer and ImmunoSEQ Data Assistant, and V, D and J gene assignments followed IMGT definitions. Clonality, which ranges from 0 to 1, was calculated by subtracting the normalized Shannon entropy of productive rearrangement frequencies from one. Only overrepresented clonotypes making up at least 0.05% of the repertoire of each patient were included in the public clonotype analysis. Approximately 13 age-matched healthy donor repertoires from immuneACCESS served as clonality controls. The immuneACCESS repertoire file appears here via TCRdb, limited to in-frame rearrangements. These files lack a portion of the clones; in checked studies, under half of the deficit traces to unresolved V genes, and the cause of the others is not known. The DNA was the basis for D and trimming; V, J and clone size are from that table. In all, the sample holds tens of thousands of clones, and 55% to 70% of those were seen once. The top ten clonotypes cover around 20% of the sample.

As concerns this clone: What antigen it recognizes has not been identified. No qualities accompany the bases; no much larger clone lies one base away.

The CDR3 starts with the cysteine, ends with the phenylalanine, and has 13 residues. Left in the record is the CDR3 DNA by itself, 39 bases read in frame from the first base. As encoded in the germline V gene (reference sequence), CDR1 is LNHDA while CDR2 is SQIVND. V and J are truncated by 7 bases and 3 bases respectively, leaving an intervening sequence of 10 bases. The sequence links TRBV19 to TRBJ1-5; there is no confident call for the D gene. The sequence derives from a human donor with chronic lymphocytic leukemia. The sample in question was PBMCs, obtained after 24 months of ibrutinib treatment. The DNA sequence is given as TGTGCCAGTAACGGACGGAACAATCAGCCCCAGCATTTT. The encoded protein is CASNGRNNQPQHF. Beyond the CDR3, the reference TRBV19 and TRBJ1-5 genes provide the residues; the full variable domain reads: DGGITQSPKYLFRKEGQNVTLSCEQNLNHDAMYWYRQDPGQGLRLIYYSQIVNDFQKGDIAEGYSVSREKKESFPLTVTSAQKNPTAFYLCASNGRNNQPQHFGDGTRLSIL.